The present entry profiles one T cell receptor (beta chain) with its context. The CDR3 has 14 residues. Looked up from germline, CDR1 is LNHDA and CDR2 is SQIVND (reference sequence). Trimming took 6 bases from V and 1 from J, leaving 9 bases between them. This sample stems from a study of blood T cell repertoires in COVID-19. Study at large: Acute and convalescent COVID-19 specimens originated in the United States, Italy and Spain. Sources were T cells, B-cell-depleted T cells, or PBMCs; the material itself was cDNA or gDNA.

In the authors' methods: Counts of nucleated cells, estimated from reference gene primer amplification, were obtained. The table came from immunoSEQ multiplex PCR; TCRdb's copy has only in-frame clones and leaves some out. That table gives V, J and clone size, and the DNA gave D and trimming. The repertoire consists of about 97,000 clones, with 82% occurring once and the leading ten covering over 9.5%. The sequencing sample was made of peripheral blood. The chain uses TRBV19 and TRBJ2-2; a weak D match, TRBD1 (5 bases). This TCR derives from a man between 65 and 85 years old with acute or convalescent COVID-19. CDR3 sequence (DNA): TGTGCCAGTAGGTTACAGGTGAACACCGGGGAGCTGTTTTTT. Protein sequence: CASRLQVNTGELFF.